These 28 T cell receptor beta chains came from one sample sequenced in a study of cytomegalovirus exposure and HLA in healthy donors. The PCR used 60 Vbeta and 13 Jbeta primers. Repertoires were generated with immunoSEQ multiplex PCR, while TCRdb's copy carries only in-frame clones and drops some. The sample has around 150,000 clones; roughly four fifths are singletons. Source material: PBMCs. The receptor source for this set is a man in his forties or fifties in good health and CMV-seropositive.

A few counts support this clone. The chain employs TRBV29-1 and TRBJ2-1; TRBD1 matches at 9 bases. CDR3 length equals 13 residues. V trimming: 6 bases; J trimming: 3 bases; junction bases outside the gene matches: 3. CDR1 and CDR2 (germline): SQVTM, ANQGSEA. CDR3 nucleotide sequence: TGCAGCGTCCCGGGACAGGGCTACAATGAGCAGTTCTTC. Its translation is CSVPGQGYNEQFF.

The CDR3 DNA follows: TGTGCCAGCAGCTTAATGGGGGGGGCAACTAATGAAAAACTGTTTTTT. It yields the protein CASSLMGGATNEKLFF. This chain connects TRBV7-2 to TRBJ1-4; possible D gene TRBD1, 5 bases. The CDR3 runs 16 residues. Germline V lookup: CDR1 SGHTA, CDR2 FQGNSA. Between the trimmed V and J ends, which lost 2 bases and 0 bases, there was a span of 10 bases.

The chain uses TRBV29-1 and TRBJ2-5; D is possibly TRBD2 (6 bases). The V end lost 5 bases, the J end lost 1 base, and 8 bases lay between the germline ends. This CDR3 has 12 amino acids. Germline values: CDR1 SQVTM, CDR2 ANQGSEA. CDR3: CSVRDSQETQYF. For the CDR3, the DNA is TGCAGCGTTAGGGACTCCCAAGAGACCCAGTACTTC.

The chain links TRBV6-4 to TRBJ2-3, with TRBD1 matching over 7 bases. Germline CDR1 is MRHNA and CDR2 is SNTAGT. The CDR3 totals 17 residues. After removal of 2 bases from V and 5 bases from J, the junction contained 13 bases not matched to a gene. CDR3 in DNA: TGTGCCAGCAGTGACCGTAAAGGGGGCGCCGAGGGAGATACGCAGTATTTT. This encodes CASSDRKGGAEGDTQYF.

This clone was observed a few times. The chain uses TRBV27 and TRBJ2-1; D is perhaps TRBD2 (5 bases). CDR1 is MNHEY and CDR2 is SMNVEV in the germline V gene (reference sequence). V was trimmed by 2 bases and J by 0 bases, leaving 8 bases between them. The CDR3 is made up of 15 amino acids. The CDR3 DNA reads TGTGCCAGCAGTTTAGGAGGAGGCTCCTACAATGAGCAGTTCTTC. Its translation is CASSLGGGSYNEQFF.

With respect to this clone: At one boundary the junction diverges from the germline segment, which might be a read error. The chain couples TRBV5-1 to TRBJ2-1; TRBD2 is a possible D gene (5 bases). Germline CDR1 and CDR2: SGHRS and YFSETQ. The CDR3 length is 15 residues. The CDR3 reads CASSLVGESYNGQFF. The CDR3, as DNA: TGCGCCAGCAGCTTGGTTGGGGAGTCCTACAATGGGCAGTTCTTC.

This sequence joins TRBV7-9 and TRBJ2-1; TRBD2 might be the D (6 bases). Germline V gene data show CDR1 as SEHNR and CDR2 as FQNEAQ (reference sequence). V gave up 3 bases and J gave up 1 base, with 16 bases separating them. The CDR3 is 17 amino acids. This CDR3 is CASSLHGSGYSYNEQFF. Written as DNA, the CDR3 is TGTGCCAGCAGCTTGCACGGAAGCGGGTATTCCTACAATGAGCAGTTCTTC.

In nucleotides, the CDR3 is TGTGCCAGCAGCGTAGGGACTAAAGGGCATACGCAGTATTTT. Protein product: CASSVGTKGHTQYF. The chain couples TRBV9 to TRBJ2-3, with D tentatively TRBD2 (6 bases). Per germline, CDR1 SGDLS and CDR2 YYNGEE. The CDR3 contains 14 residues. With 0 bases removed from V and 7 bases from J, the gap between germline ends came to 12 bases.

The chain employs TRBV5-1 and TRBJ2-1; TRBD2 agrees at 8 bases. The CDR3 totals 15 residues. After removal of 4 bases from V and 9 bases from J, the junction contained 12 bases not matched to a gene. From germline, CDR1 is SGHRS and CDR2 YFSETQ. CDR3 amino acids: CASSLKRERIIEQFF. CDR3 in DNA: TGCGCCAGCAGCCTCAAGCGGGAGAGGATCATTGAGCAGTTCTTC.

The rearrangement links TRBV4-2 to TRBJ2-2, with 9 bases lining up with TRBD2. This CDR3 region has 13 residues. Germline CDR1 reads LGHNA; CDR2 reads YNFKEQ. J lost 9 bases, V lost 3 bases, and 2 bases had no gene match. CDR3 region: CASSQGLARELFF. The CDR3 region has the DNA TGTGCCAGCAGCCAGGGACTAGCCAGGGAGCTGTTTTTT.

CDR3 in DNA: TGTGCCTGGGACATACCGGGACTAGCGGTAGATACGCAGTATTTT. Translated, it gives CAWDIPGLAVDTQYF. The chain couples TRBV30 to TRBJ2-3; 11 bases map to TRBD2. V was clipped by 5 bases and J by 5 bases; unmatched bases: 9. CDR3 length: 15 residues. Germline V gene lookup returns CDR1 GTSNPN and CDR2 SVGIG (reference sequence). The variable domain in full, with the rest retrieved from reference TRBV30 and TRBJ2-3, is SQTIHQWPATLVQPVGSPLSLECTVEGTSNPNLYWYRQAAGRGLQLLFYSVGIGQISSEVPQNLSASRPQDRQFILSSKKLLLSDSGFYLCAWDIPGLAVDTQYFGPGTRLTVL.

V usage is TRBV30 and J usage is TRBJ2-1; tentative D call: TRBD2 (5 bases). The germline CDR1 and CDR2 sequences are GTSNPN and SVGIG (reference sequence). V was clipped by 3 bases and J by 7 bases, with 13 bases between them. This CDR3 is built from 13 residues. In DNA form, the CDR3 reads TGTGCCTGGAGGGCCCCGGGGAGAAATGAGCAGTTCTTC. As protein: CAWRAPGRNEQFF. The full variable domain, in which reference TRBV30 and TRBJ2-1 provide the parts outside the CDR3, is SQTIHQWPATLVQPVGSPLSLECTVEGTSNPNLYWYRQAAGRGLQLLFYSVGIGQISSEVPQNLSASRPQDRQFILSSKKLLLSDSGFYLCAWRAPGRNEQFFGPGTRLTVL.

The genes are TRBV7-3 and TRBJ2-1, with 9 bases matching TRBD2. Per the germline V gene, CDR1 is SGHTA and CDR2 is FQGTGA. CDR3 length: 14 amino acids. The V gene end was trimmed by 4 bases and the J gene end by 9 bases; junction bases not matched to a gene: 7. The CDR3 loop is CASSSTGTSIEQFF. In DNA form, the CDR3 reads TGTGCCAGCAGCTCGACCGGGACTAGCATTGAGCAGTTCTTC.

CDR3 DNA: TGTGCAAGAAGCGGGGGGGTCTCCTACAATGAGCAGTTCTTC. It yields the protein CARSGGVSYNEQFF. The genes are TRBV7-9 and TRBJ2-1; 10 bases line up with TRBD2. This CDR3 is 14 amino acids long. The germline gives CDR1 SEHNR, CDR2 FQNEAQ (reference sequence).

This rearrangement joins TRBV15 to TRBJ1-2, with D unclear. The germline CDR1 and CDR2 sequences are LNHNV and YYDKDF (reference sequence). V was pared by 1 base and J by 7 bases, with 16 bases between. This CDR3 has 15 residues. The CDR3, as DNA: TGTGCCACCAGCAGAGCCCTCGGAGGAAGTGGTGGCTACACCTTC. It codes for CATSRALGGSGGYTF.

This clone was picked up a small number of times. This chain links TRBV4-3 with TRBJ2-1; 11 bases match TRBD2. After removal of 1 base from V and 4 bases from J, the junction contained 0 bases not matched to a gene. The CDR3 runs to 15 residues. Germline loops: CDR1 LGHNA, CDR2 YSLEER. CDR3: CASSQGLAGYNEQFF. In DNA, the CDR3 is TGCGCCAGCAGCCAAGGACTAGCGGGGTACAATGAGCAGTTCTTC.

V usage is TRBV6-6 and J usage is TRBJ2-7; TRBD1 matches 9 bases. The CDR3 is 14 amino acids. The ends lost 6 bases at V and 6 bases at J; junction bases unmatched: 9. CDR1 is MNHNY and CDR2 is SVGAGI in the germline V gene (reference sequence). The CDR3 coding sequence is TGTGCCAGCAGCCCCGGGACAGGGTCGATCGAGCAGTACTTC. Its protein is CASSPGTGSIEQYF.

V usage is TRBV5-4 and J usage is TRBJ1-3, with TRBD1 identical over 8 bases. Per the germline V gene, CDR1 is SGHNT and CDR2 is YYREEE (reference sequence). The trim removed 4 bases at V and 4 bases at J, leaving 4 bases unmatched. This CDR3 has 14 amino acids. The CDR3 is CASSRTGPGNTIYF. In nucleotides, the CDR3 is TGTGCCAGCAGCCGGACAGGGCCGGGAAACACCATATATTTT. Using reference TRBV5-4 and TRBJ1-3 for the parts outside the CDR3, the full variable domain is ETGVTQSPTHLIKTRGQQVTLRCSSQSGHNTVSWYQQALGQGPQFIFQYYREEENGRGNFPPRFSGLQFPNYSSELNVNALELDDSALYLCASSRTGPGNTIYFGEGSWLTVV.

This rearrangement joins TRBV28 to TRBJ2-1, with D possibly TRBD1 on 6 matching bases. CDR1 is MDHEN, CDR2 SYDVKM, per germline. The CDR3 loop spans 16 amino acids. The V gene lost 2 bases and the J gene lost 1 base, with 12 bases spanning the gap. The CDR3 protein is CASSLVQGTSYNEQFF. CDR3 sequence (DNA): TGTGCCAGCAGTTTAGTACAGGGTACGTCCTACAATGAGCAGTTCTTC.

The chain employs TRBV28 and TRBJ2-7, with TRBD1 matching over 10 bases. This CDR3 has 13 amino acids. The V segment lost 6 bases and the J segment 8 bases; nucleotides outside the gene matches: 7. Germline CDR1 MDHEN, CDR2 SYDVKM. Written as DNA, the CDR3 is TGTGCCAGCAGAGGGACAGGGGCAGGCAAGCAGTACTTC. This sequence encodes CASRGTGAGKQYF. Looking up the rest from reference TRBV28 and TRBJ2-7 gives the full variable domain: DVKVTQSSRYLVKRTGEKVFLECVQDMDHENMFWYRQDPGLGLRLIYFSYDVKMKEKGDIPEGYSVSREKKERFSLILESASTNQTSMYLCASRGTGAGKQYFGPGTRLTVT.

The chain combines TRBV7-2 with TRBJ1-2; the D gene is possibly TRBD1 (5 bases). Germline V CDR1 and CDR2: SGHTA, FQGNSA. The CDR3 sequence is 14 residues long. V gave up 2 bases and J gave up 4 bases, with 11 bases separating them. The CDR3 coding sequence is TGTGCCAGCAGCTTAACGAGACAGACCTATGGCTACACCTTC. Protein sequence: CASSLTRQTYGYTF.

The CDR3 spells CASNNRGGTDTQYF. In DNA form, the CDR3 reads TGTGCCAGTAATAACAGGGGTGGCACAGATACGCAGTATTTT. V and J are TRBV19 and TRBJ2-3; 7 nucleotides agree with TRBD1. J gave up 1 base and V 7 bases, and 5 bases lay outside the gene matches. Per germline, CDR1 LNHDA and CDR2 SQIVND (reference sequence). The CDR3 runs to 14 residues.

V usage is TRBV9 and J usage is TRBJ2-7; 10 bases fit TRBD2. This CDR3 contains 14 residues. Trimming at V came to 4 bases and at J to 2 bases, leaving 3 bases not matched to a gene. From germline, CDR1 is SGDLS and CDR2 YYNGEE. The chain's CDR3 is CASSRTSGPYEQYF. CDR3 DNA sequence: TGTGCCAGCAGCAGGACTAGCGGACCCTACGAGCAGTACTTC.

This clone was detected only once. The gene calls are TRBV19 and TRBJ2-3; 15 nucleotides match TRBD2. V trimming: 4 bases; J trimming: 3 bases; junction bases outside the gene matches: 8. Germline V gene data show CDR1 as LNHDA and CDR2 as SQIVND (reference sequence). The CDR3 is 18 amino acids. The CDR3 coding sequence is TGTGCCAGTAGTAGGGGACTAGCGGGAGGATCGGGGACAGATACGCAGTATTTT. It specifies CASSRGLAGGSGTDTQYF.

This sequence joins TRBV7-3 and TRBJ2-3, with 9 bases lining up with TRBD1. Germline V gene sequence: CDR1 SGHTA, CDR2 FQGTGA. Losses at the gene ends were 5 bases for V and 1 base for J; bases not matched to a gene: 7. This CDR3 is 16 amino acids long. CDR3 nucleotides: TGTGCCAGCAGCCTACAGGGGGCGCGAGGCACAGATACGCAGTATTTT. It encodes CASSLQGARGTDTQYF.

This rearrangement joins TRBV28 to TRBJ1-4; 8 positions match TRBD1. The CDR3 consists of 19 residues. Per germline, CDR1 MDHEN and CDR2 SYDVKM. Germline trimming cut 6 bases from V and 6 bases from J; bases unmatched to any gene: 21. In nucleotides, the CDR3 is TGTGCCAGCAGCAGGTCTCTTTTCCGGGACAGGCCGGGGGATGAAAAACTGTTTTTT. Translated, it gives CASSRSLFRDRPGDEKLFF.

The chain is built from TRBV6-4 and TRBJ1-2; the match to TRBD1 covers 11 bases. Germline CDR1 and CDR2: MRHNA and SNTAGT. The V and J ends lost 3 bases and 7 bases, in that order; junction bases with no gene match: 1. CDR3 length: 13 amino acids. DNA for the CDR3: TGTGCCAGCAGTGAGGGACAGGGGGTTGGCTACACCTTC. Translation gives CASSEGQGVGYTF.

CDR3: CASLASGYTYEQYF. The DNA of the CDR3 is TGTGCCAGTCTCGCTAGCGGTTACACCTACGAGCAGTACTTC. The chain combines TRBV2 with TRBJ2-7; TRBD2 matches 7 bases. CDR1 and CDR2 from the germline V gene are SNHLY and FYNNEI. The CDR3 consists of 14 residues. V shed 9 bases and J 2 bases; nucleotides not matched to a gene: 10.